One sample yielded the 30 T cell receptor beta chains listed below, sequenced in a study of blood T cell repertoires in COVID-19. Generated by immunoSEQ multiplex PCR, the TCRdb table keeps only in-frame clones and is missing some. The repertoire holds about 260,000 clones, with 70% to 90% as singletons. Source material: peripheral blood. These receptors originate from a woman aged 40-49 years with acute or convalescent COVID-19.

In nucleotides, the CDR3 is TGTGCCAGCAGCACACCTGGTTTGGAAACAGGACCGGAGGGCTACACCTTC. Amino acids: CASSTPGLETGPEGYTF. The V call is TRBV2, the J call TRBJ1-2; the D gene is possibly TRBD1 (5 bases). Germline CDR1 is SNHLY and CDR2 is FYNNEI. The CDR3 has 17 amino acids. The germline V and J ends were trimmed by 6 bases and 8 bases, with 28 bases remaining between them.

This chain connects TRBV6-5 to TRBJ1-1; TRBD1 matches 8 bases. The CDR3 has 15 amino acids. Germline V CDR1 and CDR2: MNHEY, SVGAGI. The V and J ends lost 5 bases and 0 bases, in that order; junction bases with no gene match: 5. CDR3 sequence: CASSTWTGLNTEAFF. CDR3 sequence (DNA): TGTGCCAGCAGTACATGGACAGGGTTGAACACTGAAGCTTTCTTT.

This chain links TRBV4-1 with TRBJ2-5; TRBD2 aligns across 10 bases. This CDR3 has 17 residues. Trimming cost V 0 bases and J 5 bases; bases outside gene matches: 9. Germline loops: CDR1 MGHRA, CDR2 YSYEKL. The CDR3 DNA is TGCGCCAGCAGCCAAGAGGCAGCGGGGGGGCCGCGGGAGACCCAGTACTTC. As protein: CASSQEAAGGPRETQYF.

The V gene is TRBV10-3, the J gene TRBJ2-5, with 8 bases identical to TRBD1. The trim removed 3 bases at V and 5 bases at J, leaving 5 bases unmatched. The CDR3 contains 14 residues. Germline lookup yields CDR1 ENHRY and CDR2 SYGVKD. The CDR3 DNA reads TGTGCCATCAGTGACAGACAGGGGCCGGAGACCCAGTACTTC. This translates into CAISDRQGPETQYF.

V usage is TRBV12-5 and J usage is TRBJ2-6; TRBD1 matches 7 bases. Germline V gene lookup returns CDR1 LGHNT and CDR2 FRNRAP. J gave up 2 bases and V 5 bases, and 15 bases lay outside the gene matches. This CDR3 is 19 amino acids long. CDR3 nucleotide sequence: TGTGCTAGTGGTGGGTCCGGGACAGACCGCCCCCCTGGGGCCAACGTCCTGACTTTC. It codes for CASGGSGTDRPPGANVLTF.

V gene TRBV19 combines with J gene TRBJ1-2; 8 bases fit TRBD1. CDR3 length equals 15 residues. Germline CDR1 is LNHDA and CDR2 is SQIVND (reference sequence). The ends lost 6 bases at V and 1 base at J; junction bases unmatched: 7. Written as DNA, the CDR3 is TGTGCCAGTAGGGTCGGACAGGGAAATAACTATGGCTACACCTTC. Its protein product is CASRVGQGNNYGYTF.

This chain uses TRBV29-1 with TRBJ1-6; 8 bases align to TRBD1. CDR1 and CDR2 (germline): SQVTM, ANQGSEA. The CDR3 totals 19 residues. V lost 2 bases to trimming and J lost 4 bases; unmatched junction nucleotides: 16. The CDR3 nucleotides are TGCAGCGTTGAACCGCAGGGACAGGAACTAACTCCATATAATTCACCCCTCCACTTT. Amino acid sequence: CSVEPQGQELTPYNSPLHF.

This clone was detected only once. The rearrangement joins TRBV14 to TRBJ2-3, with 9 bases identical to TRBD1. This CDR3 comprises 18 residues. V lost 2 bases and J lost 1; bases outside the gene matches: 10. In germline, CDR1 is SGHDN, CDR2 FVKESK. The CDR3 DNA reads as TGTGCCAGCAGCCAACGTCGCCCGGACAGGGGTCGCACAGATACGCAGTATTTT. Protein product: CASSQRRPDRGRTDTQYF. Drawing the rest from reference TRBV14 and TRBJ2-3, the complete variable domain is EAGVTQFPSHSVIEKGQTVTLRCDPISGHDNLYWYRRVMGKEIKFLLHFVKESKQDESGMPNNRFLAERTGGTYSTLKVQPAELEDSGVYFCASSQRRPDRGRTDTQYFGPGTRLTVL.

The chain combines TRBV12-3 or TRBV12-4 with TRBJ1-1; D gene uncertain. Deletions cut 1 base from V and 6 bases from J, with 9 bases between. This CDR3 has 13 amino acids. The chain's CDR3 is CASSLVGTAEAFF. In nucleotides, the CDR3 is TGTGCCAGCAGTTTAGTAGGAACAGCTGAAGCTTTCTTT.

This chain uses TRBV30 with TRBJ2-3; 9 bases match TRBD2. The CDR3 totals 14 residues. Germline-derived CDR1 and CDR2 are GTSNPN and SVGIG (reference sequence). Germline trimming cut 5 bases from V and 0 bases from J; bases unmatched to any gene: 3. The CDR3, as DNA: TGTGCCTGGGAGCGGGGGGTCAGCACAGATACGCAGTATTTT. Translating it yields CAWERGVSTDTQYF.

This clone was seen a single time. The chain is built from TRBV12-3 or TRBV12-4 and TRBJ2-5; D not certain. The CDR3 is made up of 11 amino acids. The V end was cut by 3 bases, the J end by 4 bases, with 3 bases between. The CDR3 region has the DNA TGTGCCAGCAGTTTCGTAGAGACCCAGTACTTC. This encodes CASSFVETQYF.

This chain uses TRBV30 with TRBJ1-3, with TRBD1 identical over 7 bases. The CDR3 consists of 14 residues. Trimming at V came to 1 base and at J to 2 bases, leaving 2 bases not matched to a gene. Germline CDR1 and CDR2: GTSNPN and SVGIG (reference sequence). Here the CDR3 DNA reads TGTGCCTGGAGTGCCGGGACAGCTGGAAACACCATATATTTT. Translation: CAWSAGTAGNTIYF. The full variable domain, in which reference TRBV30 and TRBJ1-3 provide the parts outside the CDR3, is SQTIHQWPATLVQPVGSPLSLECTVEGTSNPNLYWYRQAAGRGLQLLFYSVGIGQISSEVPQNLSASRPQDRQFILSSKKLLLSDSGFYLCAWSAGTAGNTIYFGEGSWLTVV.

The chain couples TRBV19 to TRBJ1-5; 12 nucleotides agree with TRBD1. V lost 0 bases to trimming and J lost 5 bases; unmatched junction nucleotides: 5. This CDR3 has 17 residues. CDR1 LNHDA and CDR2 SQIVND come from the germline V gene (reference sequence). CDR3 sequence: CASSIDRGTGGYQPQHF. The CDR3 DNA is TGTGCCAGTAGTATAGATCGAGGGACAGGGGGCTATCAGCCCCAGCATTTT. The entire variable domain, with the rest obtained from reference TRBV19 and TRBJ1-5, is as follows: DGGITQSPKYLFRKEGQNVTLSCEQNLNHDAMYWYRQDPGQGLRLIYYSQIVNDFQKGDIAEGYSVSREKKESFPLTVTSAQKNPTAFYLCASSIDRGTGGYQPQHFGDGTRLSIL.

This clone was detected only once. The gene calls are TRBV11-3 and TRBJ1-1; D is possibly TRBD1 (5 bases). Trimming pared 1 base from V and 0 bases from J, leaving 12 bases between. Germline V gives CDR1 SGHNT, CDR2 YENEEA. CDR3 length equals 16 residues. The CDR3 loop reads CASSLGGPSMNTEAFF. In nucleotides, the CDR3 is TGTGCCAGCAGCTTAGGGGGCCCCTCAATGAACACTGAAGCTTTCTTT.

The chain uses TRBV27 and TRBJ1-1, with D perhaps TRBD1 (6 bases). V was shortened by 6 bases and J by 0 bases, with 17 bases between the two germline ends. Germline CDR1 MNHEY, CDR2 SMNVEV (reference sequence). This CDR3 comprises 16 residues. In nucleotides, the CDR3 is TGTGCCAGCAGCAAAAATAGAGGGGGTGTGAACACTGAAGCTTTCTTT. Translating gives CASSKNRGGVNTEAFF.

The V gene is TRBV5-1, the J gene TRBJ1-1; D is possibly TRBD1 (6 bases). The V end lost 4 bases, the J end lost 7 bases, and 14 bases lay between the germline ends. The length of the CDR3 is 13 residues. Per germline, CDR1 SGHRS and CDR2 YFSETQ. Here the CDR3 reads CASSQKGGVEAFF. The CDR3 nucleotides read TGCGCCAGCAGCCAAAAAGGGGGGGTTGAAGCTTTCTTT.

The chain is built from TRBV30 and TRBJ2-1; TRBD2 matches 9 bases. CDR1 is GTSNPN and CDR2 is SVGIG in the germline V gene (reference sequence). The V segment lost 4 bases and the J segment 2 bases; nucleotides outside the gene matches: 6. This CDR3 comprises 15 residues. The CDR3 is CAWTKLAGTYNEQFF. The CDR3 DNA reads as TGTGCCTGGACAAAGCTAGCGGGGACCTACAATGAGCAGTTCTTC.

The chain has TRBV10-2 and TRBJ2-1; 8 nucleotides align to TRBD2. Germline trimming cut 3 bases from V and 8 bases from J; bases unmatched to any gene: 3. Per the germline V gene, CDR1 is WSHSY and CDR2 is SAAADI. This CDR3 is 13 amino acids long. Here the CDR3 DNA reads TGCGCCAGCAGTGATTCGGGGGGGGATGAGCAGTTCTTC. This sequence encodes CASSDSGGDEQFF.

The V gene is TRBV7-3, the J gene TRBJ2-3; 14 bases are shared with TRBD2. Germline-derived CDR1 and CDR2 are SGHTA and FQGTGA. The V and J ends lost 4 bases and 11 bases, in that order; junction bases with no gene match: 11. This CDR3 spans 16 amino acids. CDR3 DNA sequence: TGTGCCAGCAGCTCTTGGACTAGCGGGGGGCCCACTAAGCAGTATTTT. Amino acid sequence: CASSSWTSGGPTKQYF.

The chain links TRBV6-5 to TRBJ1-2, with D possibly TRBD1 on 5 matching bases. Looked up from germline, CDR1 is MNHEY and CDR2 is SVGAGI. V lost 0 bases and J 5 bases, leaving 13 bases between the germline ends. The CDR3 totals 15 residues. CDR3 nucleotide sequence: TGTGCCAGCAGTTACTCCTTTCGGGGGGAGTATGGCTACACCTTC. This codes for CASSYSFRGEYGYTF.

The chain combines TRBV4-1 with TRBJ2-6; D possibly corresponds to TRBD2 (7 bases). Trimming stripped 1 base from V and 2 bases from J, with 9 bases between. Per germline, CDR1 MGHRA and CDR2 YSYEKL. CDR3 length: 16 amino acids. The chain's CDR3 is CASSQAGGAGANVLTF. The CDR3 coding sequence is TGCGCCAGCAGCCAAGCGGGGGGCGCTGGGGCCAACGTCCTGACTTTC.

V is TRBV7-3 and J is TRBJ2-2; 9 bases are a match to TRBD1. The CDR3 is 15 amino acids. In germline, CDR1 is SGHTA, CDR2 FQGTGA. V gave up 5 bases and J gave up 5 bases; unmatched junction bases: 6. The CDR3 spells CASSSDRGGTGELFF. CDR3 sequence (DNA): TGTGCCAGCAGCAGCGACAGGGGGGGAACCGGGGAGCTGTTTTTT.

V is TRBV24-1 and J is TRBJ1-2, with 8 bases identical to TRBD1. The ends lost 1 base at V and 4 bases at J; junction bases unmatched: 4. This CDR3 region has 15 residues. Per germline, CDR1 KGHDR and CDR2 SFDVKD. Written as DNA, the CDR3 is TGTGCCACCAGTGATTTTTCAGGGGGCAGCTATGGCTACACCTTC. Translating gives CATSDFSGGSYGYTF.

V is TRBV6-5 and J is TRBJ2-1, with D uncertain. Germline assignment: CDR1 MNHEY and CDR2 SVGAGI. V was pared by 0 bases and J by 5 bases, with 11 bases between. CDR3 length equals 15 residues. CDR3: CASSYSGGHHNEQFF. The DNA of the CDR3 is TGTGCCAGCAGTTACTCAGGCGGCCACCACAATGAGCAGTTCTTC.

This rearrangement joins TRBV2 to TRBJ1-2, with TRBD1 identical over 8 bases. Germline loops: CDR1 SNHLY, CDR2 FYNNEI. The ends lost 11 bases at V and 9 bases at J; junction bases unmatched: 11. The CDR3 consists of 12 residues. CDR3 protein: CAYFRAGGSYTF. CDR3 coding DNA: TGTGCCTATTTTCGGGCAGGGGGCAGCTACACCTTC.

This chain connects TRBV29-1 to TRBJ2-4; a possible D gene is TRBD2 (6 bases). This CDR3 contains 13 residues. V dropped 4 bases and J dropped 2 bases, with 9 bases sitting between them. Per the germline V gene, CDR1 is SQVTM and CDR2 is ANQGSEA. The CDR3 here is CSVAGGTKNIQYF. CDR3 bases: TGCAGCGTTGCTGGGGGGACCAAAAACATTCAGTACTTC.

The V and J genes are TRBV7-2 and TRBJ1-5, with 7 nucleotides matching TRBD1. Germline-derived CDR1 and CDR2 are SGHTA and FQGNSA. The CDR3 has 14 residues. With 4 bases clipped from V and 4 bases from J, the junction kept 4 bases outside the gene matches. The CDR3 protein is CASSSGQSNQPQHF. CDR3 nucleotide sequence: TGTGCCAGCAGCTCGGGACAGTCGAATCAGCCCCAGCATTTT.

This clone was found a few times. One end of the junction varies from germline; a read error may be responsible. The chain couples TRBV15 to TRBJ1-3, with D tentatively TRBD1 (5 bases). This CDR3 region has 17 residues. In germline, CDR1 is LNHNV, CDR2 YYDKDF (reference sequence). The CDR3: CATSSAGASVPGNTIYF. CDR3 coding DNA: TGTGCCACCAGCAGCGCTGGGGCATCCGTTCCTGGGAACACCATATATTTT.

The V and J genes are TRBV6-5 and TRBJ2-5; 9 bases match TRBD2. This CDR3 contains 15 residues. CDR1 is MNHEY and CDR2 is SVGAGI in the germline V gene. Trimming at V came to 5 bases and at J to 5 bases, leaving 9 bases not matched to a gene. The CDR3 protein is CASSPLSGGEETQYF. Written as DNA, the CDR3 is TGTGCCAGCAGTCCCCTTAGCGGGGGCGAGGAGACCCAGTACTTC.

The genes are TRBV2 and TRBJ2-7; tentatively, D is TRBD1 (6 bases). Trimming shortened V by 7 bases and J by 2 bases, and 12 bases separated the two germline ends. Per the germline V gene, CDR1 is SNHLY and CDR2 is FYNNEI. The CDR3 extends over 13 amino acids. CDR3 nucleotide sequence: TGTGCCAGCAATCTAAGGGGGACCTACGAGCAGTACGTC. Its protein is CASNLRGTYEQYV.